A single sample is the source of the 15 T cell receptor beta chains below, sequenced in a study of naive and memory T cell subsets. Study outcomes and limitations: A few larger clonotypes appeared in naive repertoires, especially CD8, possibly memory cells re-expressing CD45RA.

What these receptors recognize is not known. Two oligonucleotides, mixed equimolar, formed the beta constant-region primer covering TRBC1 and TRBC2. Nested alpha and beta constant-region primers with the SP2 primer drove four PCR rounds on ligated cDNA. TCRdb reprocessed the UMI-ligation and nested PCR reads with MiXCR, giving one entry per CDR3 protein. Of 120,000 to 150,000 distinct CDR3 sequences in the sample, more than 15% were seen once. The sequenced sample was naive CD8+ T cells from blood. The receptors derive from a human donor in good health.

Details on this clonotype: The junction and the germline gene differ at one end; a read error may be behind it. J is TRBJ2-7 and V is TRBV27, with D possibly TRBD2 on 5 matching bases. The CDR3 sequence is 15 residues long. Germline CDR1 is MNHEY and CDR2 is SMNVEV (reference sequence). The CDR3 nucleotides are TGTGCCAGCGGTTTGTCCGGACGGGGATCCTACGAGCAGTACTTC. Translated: CASGLSGRGSYEQYF.

The sample holds a few counts of this clonotype. The chain carries TRBV6-5 and TRBJ1-1; TRBD1 might be the D (5 bases). Looked up from germline, CDR1 is MNHEY and CDR2 is SVGAGI. V was cut by 0 bases and J by 2 bases, with 13 bases left in between. This CDR3 comprises 16 residues. CDR3 DNA: TGTGCCAGCAGTTACTCGTCGGCAGGGAAAAACACTGAAGCTTTCTTT. Translated, it gives CASSYSSAGKNTEAFF.

The chain employs TRBV20-1 and TRBJ2-4, with TRBD2 matching over 8 bases. J lost 1 base, V lost 6 bases, and 5 bases had no gene match. From germline, CDR1 is DFQATT and CDR2 SNEGSKA (reference sequence). This CDR3 comprises 14 residues. The DNA of the CDR3 is TGCAGTGCAGACCGCGGGGGGGCCAAAAACATTCAGTACTTC. As protein: CSADRGGAKNIQYF.

The V gene is TRBV7-2, the J gene TRBJ2-7; D remains ambiguous. The ends were cut back, 1 base at V and 1 base at J, with 14 bases in the middle. The CDR3 totals 16 residues. Germline V gene lookup returns CDR1 SGHTA and CDR2 FQGNSA. CDR3 region: CASSLGHRGSSYEQYF. The DNA of the CDR3 is TGTGCCAGCAGCTTAGGGCACAGAGGAAGTTCCTACGAGCAGTACTTC.

This clonotype was seen a handful of times. The chain carries TRBV4-1 and TRBJ2-7, with 13 bases identical to TRBD2. Germline trimming cut 6 bases from V and 5 bases from J; bases unmatched to any gene: 7. Germline V gene lookup returns CDR1 MGHRA and CDR2 YSYEKL. The CDR3 totals 15 residues. The CDR3 coding sequence is TGCGCCAGCAGACCTGGACTAGCGGGAGTCGACGAGCAGTACTTC. Residues: CASRPGLAGVDEQYF.

This clonotype has only a few counts. This chain connects TRBV24-1 to TRBJ2-7; 7 positions agree with TRBD2. Germline trimming cut 6 bases from V and 2 bases from J; bases unmatched to any gene: 3. The CDR3 has 13 residues. Germline values: CDR1 KGHDR, CDR2 SFDVKD. The CDR3 nucleotides are TGTGCCACCAGTCCCGGGACTACCTACGAGCAGTACTTC. Its protein is CATSPGTTYEQYF.

The V call is TRBV10-3, the J call TRBJ2-3; D call uncertain. The CDR3 contains 15 residues. The germline CDR1 and CDR2 sequences are ENHRY and SYGVKD. Trimming left V 0 bases short and J 0 bases short, with 7 bases between. CDR3 bases: TGTGCCATCAGTGAGTCCGCAGATAGCACAGATACGCAGTATTTT. Translated, it gives CAISESADSTDTQYF.

The genes are TRBV25-1 and TRBJ2-1; weak D call: TRBD2 (5 bases). Germline V gives CDR1 MGHDK, CDR2 SYGVNS. This CDR3 has 14 residues. The ends were cut back, 2 bases at V and 2 bases at J, with 7 bases in the middle. Written as DNA, the CDR3 is TGTGCCAGCAGTGAACAGGAGGCCTACAATGAGCAGTTCTTC. Translated: CASSEQEAYNEQFF.

In this sample, this clonotype turned up many times. The chain carries TRBV4-1 and TRBJ1-1; D perhaps matches TRBD1 (5 bases). The V end was cut by 5 bases, the J end by 1 base, with 11 bases between. CDR1 is MGHRA and CDR2 is YSYEKL in the germline V gene. This CDR3 contains 14 residues. The CDR3 coding sequence is TGCGCCAGCAGCTTTTATACAGGGAACACTGAAGCTTTCTTT. It codes for CASSFYTGNTEAFF.

The chain joins TRBV27 to TRBJ1-4; no definite D call. V lost 4 bases and J lost 0, with 9 bases in between. This CDR3 is 15 amino acids long. Germline lookup yields CDR1 MNHEY and CDR2 SMNVEV (reference sequence). CDR3 amino acids: CASSYGYTTNEKLFF. For the CDR3, the DNA is TGTGCCAGCAGTTACGGATACACAACTAATGAAAAACTGTTTTTT.

This chain connects TRBV27 to TRBJ2-7; no definite D call. The germline CDR1 and CDR2 sequences are MNHEY and SMNVEV (reference sequence). The ends were cut back, 7 bases at V and 3 bases at J, with 16 bases in the middle. This CDR3 comprises 14 residues. This CDR3 reads CASMRSHPIYEQYF. The CDR3 DNA follows: TGTGCCAGCATGAGGTCCCACCCCATCTACGAGCAGTACTTC.

V and J are TRBV4-1 and TRBJ2-7; either TRBD1 or TRBD2 may supply D (6 bases each). Trimming took off 1 base at V and 3 bases at J, with 13 bases between the two ends. Germline-derived CDR1 and CDR2 are MGHRA and YSYEKL. The length of the CDR3 is 15 residues. CDR3 DNA sequence: TGCGCCAGCAGCCAAGGGACAGACGGGGGCTACGAGCAGTACTTC. This codes for CASSQGTDGGYEQYF.

The V gene is TRBV29-1, the J gene TRBJ1-1, with 8 bases that match TRBD1. Germline assignment: CDR1 SQVTM and CDR2 ANQGSEA. V gave up 3 bases and J gave up 0 bases; unmatched junction bases: 9. CDR3 length equals 16 residues. The CDR3 bases are TGCAGCGTTGATCACAGGGGGGAAAACTTGAACACTGAAGCTTTCTTT. Protein: CSVDHRGENLNTEAFF.

The chain couples TRBV3-1 to TRBJ2-1; D is ambiguous. CDR3 length: 17 residues. Looked up from germline, CDR1 is LGHDT and CDR2 is YNNKEL (reference sequence). V lost 0 bases, J lost 4 bases, and 16 bases lay in between. DNA of the CDR3: TGTGCCAGCAGCCAAGACACCCTGGGCGACACATACAATGAGCAGTTCTTC. Its protein product is CASSQDTLGDTYNEQFF.

The V gene is TRBV20-1, the J gene TRBJ2-1; D ambiguous. Trimming left V 3 bases short and J 6 bases short, with 9 bases between. CDR3 size: 12 residues. From germline, CDR1 is DFQATT and CDR2 SNEGSKA (reference sequence). The CDR3: CSASYSGNEQFF. The CDR3 nucleotides are TGCAGTGCTAGTTACAGTGGCAATGAGCAGTTCTTC.